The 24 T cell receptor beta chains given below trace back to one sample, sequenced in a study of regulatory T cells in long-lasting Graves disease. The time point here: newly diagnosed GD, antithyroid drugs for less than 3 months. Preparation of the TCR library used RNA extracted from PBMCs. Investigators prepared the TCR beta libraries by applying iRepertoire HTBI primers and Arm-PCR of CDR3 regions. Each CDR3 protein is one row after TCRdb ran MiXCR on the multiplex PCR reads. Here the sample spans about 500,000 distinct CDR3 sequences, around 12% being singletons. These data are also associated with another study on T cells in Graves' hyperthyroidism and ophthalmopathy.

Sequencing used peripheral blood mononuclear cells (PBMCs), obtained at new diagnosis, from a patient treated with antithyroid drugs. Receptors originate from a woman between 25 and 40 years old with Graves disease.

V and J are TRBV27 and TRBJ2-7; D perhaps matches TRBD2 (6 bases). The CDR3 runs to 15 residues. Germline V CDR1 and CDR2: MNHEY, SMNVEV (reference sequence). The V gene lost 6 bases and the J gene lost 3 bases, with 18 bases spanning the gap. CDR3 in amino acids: CASSPRLERFYEQYF. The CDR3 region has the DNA TGTGCCAGCAGCCCCAGACTAGAGCGCTTCTACGAGCAGTACTTC.

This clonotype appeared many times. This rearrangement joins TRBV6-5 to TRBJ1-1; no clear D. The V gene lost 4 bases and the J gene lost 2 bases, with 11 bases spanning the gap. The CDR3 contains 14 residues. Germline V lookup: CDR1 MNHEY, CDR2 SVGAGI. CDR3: CASSFNSYNTEAFF. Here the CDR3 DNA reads TGTGCCAGCAGTTTCAACAGCTACAACACTGAAGCTTTCTTT.

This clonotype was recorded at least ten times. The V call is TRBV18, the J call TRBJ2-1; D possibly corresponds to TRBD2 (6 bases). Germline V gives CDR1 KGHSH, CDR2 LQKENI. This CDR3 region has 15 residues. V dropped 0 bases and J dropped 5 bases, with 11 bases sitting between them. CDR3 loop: CASSPPLAENNEQFF. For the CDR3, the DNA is TGTGCCAGCTCACCACCGTTAGCGGAGAACAATGAGCAGTTCTTC. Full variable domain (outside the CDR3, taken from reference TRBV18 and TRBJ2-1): NAGVMQNPRHLVRRRGQEARLRCSPMKGHSHVYWYRQLPEEGLKFMVYLQKENIIDESGMPKERFSAEFPKEGPSILRIQQVVRGDSAAYFCASSPPLAENNEQFFGPGTRLTVL.

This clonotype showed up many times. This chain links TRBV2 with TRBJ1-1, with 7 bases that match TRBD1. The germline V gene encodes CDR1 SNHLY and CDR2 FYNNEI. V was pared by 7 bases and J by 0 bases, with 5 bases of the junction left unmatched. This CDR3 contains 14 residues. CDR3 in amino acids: CASIRQGMNTEAFF. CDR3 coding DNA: TGTGCCAGCATACGACAGGGTATGAACACTGAAGCTTTCTTT.

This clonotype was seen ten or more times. Here the CDR3 DNA reads TGTGCCAGCAGCATAAGAGTGGGAGGGGGTGTCGAGCAGTACTTC. It codes for CASSIRVGGGVEQYF. The chain joins TRBV12-3 or TRBV12-4 to TRBJ2-7; tentatively, D is TRBD2 (7 bases). This CDR3 region has 15 residues. Trimming took off 6 bases at V and 6 bases at J, with 21 bases between the two ends.

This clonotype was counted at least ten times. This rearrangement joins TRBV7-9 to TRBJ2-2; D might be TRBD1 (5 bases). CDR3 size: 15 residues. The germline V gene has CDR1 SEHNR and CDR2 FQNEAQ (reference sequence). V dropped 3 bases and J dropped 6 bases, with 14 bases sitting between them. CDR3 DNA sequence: TGTGCCAGCAGCTTGTGGCCAAGGGGTTCCGGGGAGCTGTTTTTT. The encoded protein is CASSLWPRGSGELFF.

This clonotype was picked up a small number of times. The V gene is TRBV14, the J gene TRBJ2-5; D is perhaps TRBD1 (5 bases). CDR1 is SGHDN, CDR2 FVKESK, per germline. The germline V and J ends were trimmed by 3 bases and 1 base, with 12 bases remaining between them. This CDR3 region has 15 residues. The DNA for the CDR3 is TGTGCCAGCAGCCAGGGGCAGGTCGGCCAAGAGACCCAGTACTTC. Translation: CASSQGQVGQETQYF.

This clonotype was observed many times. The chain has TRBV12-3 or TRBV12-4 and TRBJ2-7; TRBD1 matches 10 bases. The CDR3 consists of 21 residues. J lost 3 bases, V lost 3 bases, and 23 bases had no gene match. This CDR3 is CASSFSSGTGVTRTISYEQYF. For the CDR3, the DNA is TGTGCCAGCAGTTTTAGTTCCGGGACAGGGGTCACCAGGACCATCAGCTACGAGCAGTACTTC.

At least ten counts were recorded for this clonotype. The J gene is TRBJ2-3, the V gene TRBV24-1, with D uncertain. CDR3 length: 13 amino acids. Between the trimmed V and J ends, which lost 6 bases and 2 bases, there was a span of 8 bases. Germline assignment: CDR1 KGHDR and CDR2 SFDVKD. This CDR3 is CATSTGHTDTQYF. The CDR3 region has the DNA TGTGCCACCAGTACGGGCCACACAGATACGCAGTATTTT.

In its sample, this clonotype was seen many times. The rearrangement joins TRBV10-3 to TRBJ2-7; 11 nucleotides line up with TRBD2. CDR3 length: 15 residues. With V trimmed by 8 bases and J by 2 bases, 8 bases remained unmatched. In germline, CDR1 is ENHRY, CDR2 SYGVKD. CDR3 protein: CAIGTLAGGAYEQYF. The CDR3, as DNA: TGTGCCATCGGAACCCTAGCGGGAGGAGCCTACGAGCAGTACTTC.

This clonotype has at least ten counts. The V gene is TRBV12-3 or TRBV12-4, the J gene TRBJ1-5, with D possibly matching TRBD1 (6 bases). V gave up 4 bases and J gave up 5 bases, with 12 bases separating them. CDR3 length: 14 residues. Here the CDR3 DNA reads TGTGCCAGCAGTTCCGCGACAGGTGATCAGCCCCAGCATTTT. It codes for CASSSATGDQPQHF.

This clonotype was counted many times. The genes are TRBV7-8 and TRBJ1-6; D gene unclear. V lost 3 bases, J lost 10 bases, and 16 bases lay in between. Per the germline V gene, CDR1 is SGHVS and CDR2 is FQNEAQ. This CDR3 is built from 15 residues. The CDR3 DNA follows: TGTGCCAGCAGCTTGAGCCTGTCCAACGGATCACCCCTCCACTTT. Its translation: CASSLSLSNGSPLHF.

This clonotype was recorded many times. In DNA, the CDR3 is TGTGCCAGCAGCGTAGACGTAGCGCAAGCCACAGATACGCAGTATTTT. It codes for CASSVDVAQATDTQYF. The rearrangement links TRBV9 to TRBJ2-3, with a possible D match to TRBD2 (5 bases). Germline-derived CDR1 and CDR2 are SGDLS and YYNGEE. V was cut by 0 bases and J by 2 bases, with 13 bases left in between. This CDR3 comprises 16 residues. The whole variable domain, remainder taken from reference TRBV9 and TRBJ2-3, is DSGVTQTPKHLITATGQRVTLRCSPRSGDLSVYWYQQSLDQGLQFLIQYYNGEERAKGNILERFSAQQFPDLHSELNLSSLELGDSALYFCASSVDVAQATDTQYFGPGTRLTVL.

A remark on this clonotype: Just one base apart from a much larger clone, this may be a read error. CDR3 sequence: CAWELGGSYEQFF. Here the CDR3 DNA reads TGTGCCTGGGAGCTTGGCGGCTCCTACGAGCAGTTCTTC. The chain carries TRBV30 and TRBJ2-1; D remains unclear. CDR3 length equals 13 residues. Deletions cut 5 bases from V and 10 bases from J, with 18 bases between. Germline V gene sequence: CDR1 GTSNPN, CDR2 SVGIG (reference sequence).

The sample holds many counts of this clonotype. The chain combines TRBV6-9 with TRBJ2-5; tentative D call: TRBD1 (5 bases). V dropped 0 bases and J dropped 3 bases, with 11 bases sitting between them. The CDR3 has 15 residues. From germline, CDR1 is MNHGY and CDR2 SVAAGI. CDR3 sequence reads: CASSYSRAGKETQYF. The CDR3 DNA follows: TGTGCCAGCAGTTATTCCAGGGCAGGGAAAGAGACCCAGTACTTC.

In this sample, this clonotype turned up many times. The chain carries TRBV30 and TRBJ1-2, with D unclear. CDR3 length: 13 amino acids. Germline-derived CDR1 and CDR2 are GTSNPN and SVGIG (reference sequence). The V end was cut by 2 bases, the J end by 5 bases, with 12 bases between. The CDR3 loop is CAWSYRTSYGYTF. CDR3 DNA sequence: TGTGCCTGGAGTTATCGGACGAGTTATGGCTACACCTTC.

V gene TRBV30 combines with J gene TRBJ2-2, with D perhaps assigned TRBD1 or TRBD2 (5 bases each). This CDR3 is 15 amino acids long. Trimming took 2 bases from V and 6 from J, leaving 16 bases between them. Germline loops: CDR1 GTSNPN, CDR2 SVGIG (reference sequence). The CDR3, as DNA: TGTGCCTGGAGTCCTGGGGGATATGGGGCCGGGGAGCTGTTTTTT. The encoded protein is CAWSPGGYGAGELFF.

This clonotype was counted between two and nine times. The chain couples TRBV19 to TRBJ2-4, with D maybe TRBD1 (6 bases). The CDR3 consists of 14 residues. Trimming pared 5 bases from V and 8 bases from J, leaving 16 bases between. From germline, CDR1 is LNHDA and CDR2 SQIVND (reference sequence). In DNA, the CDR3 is TGTGCCAGTAGTCCAGACAGGATGAGGGACATTCAGTACTTC. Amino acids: CASSPDRMRDIQYF.

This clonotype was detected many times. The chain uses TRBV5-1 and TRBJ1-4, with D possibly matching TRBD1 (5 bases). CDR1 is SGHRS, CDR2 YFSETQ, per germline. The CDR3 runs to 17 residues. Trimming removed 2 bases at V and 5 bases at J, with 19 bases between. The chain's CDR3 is CASSFNVAGTKNEKLFF. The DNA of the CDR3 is TGCGCCAGCAGCTTTAACGTGGCCGGGACCAAAAATGAAAAACTGTTTTTT.

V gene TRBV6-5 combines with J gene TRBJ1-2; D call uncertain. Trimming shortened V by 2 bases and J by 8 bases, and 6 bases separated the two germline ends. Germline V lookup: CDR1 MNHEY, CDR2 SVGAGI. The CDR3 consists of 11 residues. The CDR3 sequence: CASSYPGGYTF. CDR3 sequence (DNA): TGTGCCAGCAGTTACCCCGGGGGCTACACCTTC.

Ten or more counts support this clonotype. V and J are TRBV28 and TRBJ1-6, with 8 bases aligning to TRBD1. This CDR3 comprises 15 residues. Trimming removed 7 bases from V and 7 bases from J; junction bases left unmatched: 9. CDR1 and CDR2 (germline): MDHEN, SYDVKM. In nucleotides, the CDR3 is TGTGCCAGCACCCCCTCCAGGGGGCTCAATTCACCCCTCCACTTT. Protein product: CASTPSRGLNSPLHF.

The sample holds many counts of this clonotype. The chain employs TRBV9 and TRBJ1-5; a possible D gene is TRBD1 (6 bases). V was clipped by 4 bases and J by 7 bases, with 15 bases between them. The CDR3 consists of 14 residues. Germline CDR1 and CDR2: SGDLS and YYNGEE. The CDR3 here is CASSNQGRGQPQHF. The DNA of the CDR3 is TGTGCCAGCAGCAATCAGGGGAGAGGGCAGCCCCAGCATTTT.

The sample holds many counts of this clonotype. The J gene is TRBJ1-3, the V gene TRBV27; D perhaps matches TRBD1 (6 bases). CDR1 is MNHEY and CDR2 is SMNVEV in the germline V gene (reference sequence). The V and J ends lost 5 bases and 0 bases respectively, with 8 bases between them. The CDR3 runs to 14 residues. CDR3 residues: CASSGGGSGNTIYF. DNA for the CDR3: TGTGCCAGCAGTGGGGGCGGCTCTGGAAACACCATATATTTT.

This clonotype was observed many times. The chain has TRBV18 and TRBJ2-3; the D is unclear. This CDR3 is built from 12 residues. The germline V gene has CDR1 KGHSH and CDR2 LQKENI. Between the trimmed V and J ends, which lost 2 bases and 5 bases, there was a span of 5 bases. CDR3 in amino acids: CASSPVGDTQYF. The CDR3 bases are TGTGCCAGCTCACCAGTCGGAGATACGCAGTATTTT.